The TCR beta chain under discussion was sequenced for a study of Ad26.COV2.S vaccination and SARS-CoV-2 variants. Study background: The donor participated in the COV1001 trial, in its Ad26.COV2.S arm. Broader study findings: Vaccinated individuals (as opposed to placebo recipients) had higher spike-specific TCR breadth.

A remark on this clone: Its cognate antigen is unknown.

Treatment: 15 to 20 received Ad26.COV2.S at low or high dose, single or two shots; about 5 received placebo; per-sample allocation not given. The samples date from day 63 after the first vaccine or placebo injection. TCRdb's copy holds only in-frame clones and misses some; the assay was immunoSEQ multiplex PCR. The sample yields hundreds of thousands of clones, 85% to 90% seen once. Germline CDR1 is SGHNT and CDR2 is YYREEE (reference sequence). V dropped 4 bases and J dropped 5; count of bases not matched to a gene: 6. The length of the CDR3 is 14 residues. This TCR was recovered from a person aged 18-65 years who received the Ad26.COV2.S COVID-19 vaccine or a placebo. The specimen comprised peripheral blood, sampled in a trial of Ad26.COV2.S vaccine versus placebo. The V call is TRBV5-4, the J call TRBJ2-1; TRBD1 matches 7 bases. The CDR3, as DNA: TGTGCCAGCAGCAGCGAGGACAGGCACAATGAGCAGTTCTTC. This translates into CASSSEDRHNEQFF.